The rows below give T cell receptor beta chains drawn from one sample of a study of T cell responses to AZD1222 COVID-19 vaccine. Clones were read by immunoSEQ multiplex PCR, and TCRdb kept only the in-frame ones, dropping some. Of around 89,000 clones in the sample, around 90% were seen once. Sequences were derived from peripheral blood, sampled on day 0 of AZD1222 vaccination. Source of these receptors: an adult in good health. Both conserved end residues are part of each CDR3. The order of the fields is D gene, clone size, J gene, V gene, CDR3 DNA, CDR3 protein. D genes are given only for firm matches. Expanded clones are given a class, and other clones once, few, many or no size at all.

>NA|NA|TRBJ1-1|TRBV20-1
TGCAGTGCTAGAAGCTGGACTGAAGCTTTCTTT
CSARSWTEAFF
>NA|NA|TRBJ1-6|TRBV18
TGTGCCAGCTCACCGGGATCGGAAAATTCACCCCTCCACTTT
CASSPGSENSPLHF
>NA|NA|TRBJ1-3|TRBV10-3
TGTGCCATCAGTGAGGCACAGGCCCCAAGCACCATATATTTT
CAISEAQAPSTIYF
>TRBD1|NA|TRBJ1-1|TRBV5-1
TGCGCCAGCAGCCAGGACAGGACAACTGAAGCTTTCTTT
CASSQDRTTEAFF
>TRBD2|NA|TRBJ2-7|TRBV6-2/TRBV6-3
TGTGCCAGCAGTTACTCTGGGACTAGCATGAACGAGCAGTACTTC
CASSYSGTSMNEQYF
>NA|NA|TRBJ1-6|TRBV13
TGTGCCAGCAGCTTTGCTCGGGGGGGATCACCCCTCCACTTT
CASSFARGGSPLHF
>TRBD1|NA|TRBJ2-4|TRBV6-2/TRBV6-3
TGTGCCAGCAGCGCCCGACAGGGCCTAGCCAAAAACATTCAGTACTTC
CASSARQGLAKNIQYF
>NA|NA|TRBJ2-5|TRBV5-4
TGTGCCAGCAGCTTGGGGTCAGTCGAGTCCAGGACCCAGTACTTC
CASSLGSVESRTQYF
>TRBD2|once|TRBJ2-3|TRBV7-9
TGTGCCAGCAGCTCACGGACTAGCGGCTACGGATATACGCAGTATTTT
CASSSRTSGYGYTQYF
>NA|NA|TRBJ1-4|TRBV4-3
TGCGCCAGCAGCCAAAATCCGGGTGCAACTAATGAAAAACTGTTTTTT
CASSQNPGATNEKLFF
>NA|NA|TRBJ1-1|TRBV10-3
TGTGCCGCCCGTCGGGCAGGGGAGTCTGAAGCTTTCTTT
CAARRAGESEAFF
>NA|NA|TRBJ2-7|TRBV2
TGTGCCAGCAGGACGGACTGGGGCTACGAGCAGTACTTC
CASRTDWGYEQYF
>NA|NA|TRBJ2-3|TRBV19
TGTGCCAGTAGTAGGCAGGGACCAGATACGCAGTATTTT
CASSRQGPDTQYF
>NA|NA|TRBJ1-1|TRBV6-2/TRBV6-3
TGTGCCAGCAGTGATGCGACTACCTTGAACACTGAAGCTTTCTTT
CASSDATTLNTEAFF
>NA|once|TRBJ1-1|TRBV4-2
TGTGCCAGCAGCGAAGAGACAGGTTTGAACACTGAAGCTTTCTTT
CASSEETGLNTEAFF
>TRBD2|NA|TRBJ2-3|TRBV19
TGTGCCAGTAGAGGGAGACTAGCGGGGGCCGGTGATACGCAGTATTTT
CASRGRLAGAGDTQYF
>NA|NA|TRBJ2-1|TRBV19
TGTGCCAGTAGTATTATGGATTTCAGGGATGAGCAGTTCTTC
CASSIMDFRDEQFF
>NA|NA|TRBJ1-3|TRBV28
TGTGCCAGCAGTTTCGGGCCCCCTGGGAGAAACACCATATATTTT
CASSFGPPGRNTIYF